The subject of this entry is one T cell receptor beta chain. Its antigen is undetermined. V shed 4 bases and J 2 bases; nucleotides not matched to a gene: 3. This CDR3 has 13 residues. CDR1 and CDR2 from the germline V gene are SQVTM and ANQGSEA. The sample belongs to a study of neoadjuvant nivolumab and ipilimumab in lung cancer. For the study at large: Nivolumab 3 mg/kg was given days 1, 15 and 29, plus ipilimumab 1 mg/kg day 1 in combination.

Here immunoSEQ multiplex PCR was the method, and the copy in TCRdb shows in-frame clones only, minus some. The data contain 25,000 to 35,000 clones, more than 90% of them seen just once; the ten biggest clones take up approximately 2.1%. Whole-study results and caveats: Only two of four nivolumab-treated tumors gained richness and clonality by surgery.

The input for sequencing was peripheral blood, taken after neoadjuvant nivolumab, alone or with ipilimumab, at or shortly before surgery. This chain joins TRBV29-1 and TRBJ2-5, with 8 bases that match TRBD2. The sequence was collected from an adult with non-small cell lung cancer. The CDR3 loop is CSVGGLVQETQYF. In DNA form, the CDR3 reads TGCAGCGTTGGGGGACTAGTTCAAGAGACCCAGTACTTC.